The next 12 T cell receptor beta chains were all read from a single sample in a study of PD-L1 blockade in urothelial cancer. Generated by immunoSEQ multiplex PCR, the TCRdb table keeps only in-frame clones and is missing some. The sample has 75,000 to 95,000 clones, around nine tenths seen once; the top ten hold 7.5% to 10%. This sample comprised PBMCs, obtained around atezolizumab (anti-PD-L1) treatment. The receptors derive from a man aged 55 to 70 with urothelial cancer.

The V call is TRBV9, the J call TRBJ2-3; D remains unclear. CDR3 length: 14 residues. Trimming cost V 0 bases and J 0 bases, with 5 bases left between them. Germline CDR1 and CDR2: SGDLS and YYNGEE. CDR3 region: CASSVVASTDTQYF. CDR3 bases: TGTGCCAGCAGCGTAGTGGCTAGCACAGATACGCAGTATTTT.

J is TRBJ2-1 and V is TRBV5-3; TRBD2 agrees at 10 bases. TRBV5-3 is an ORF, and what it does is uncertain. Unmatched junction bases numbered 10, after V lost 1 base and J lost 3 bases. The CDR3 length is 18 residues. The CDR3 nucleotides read TGTGCCAGAAGCTTGACTAGCGGGAACTCGAACCGCTACAATGAGCAGTTCTTC. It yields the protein CARSLTSGNSNRYNEQFF.

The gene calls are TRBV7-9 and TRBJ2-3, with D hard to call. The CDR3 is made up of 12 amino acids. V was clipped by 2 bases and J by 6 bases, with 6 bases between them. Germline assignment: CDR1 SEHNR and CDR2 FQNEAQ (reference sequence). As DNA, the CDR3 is TGTGCCAGCAGCTTAAGAGCGGATACGCAGTATTTT. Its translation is CASSLRADTQYF.

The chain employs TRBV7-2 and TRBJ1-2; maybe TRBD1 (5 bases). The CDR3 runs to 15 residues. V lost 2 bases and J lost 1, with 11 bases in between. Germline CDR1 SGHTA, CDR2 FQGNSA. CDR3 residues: CASSLSGRGNYGYTF. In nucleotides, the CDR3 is TGTGCCAGCAGCTTATCGGGGCGGGGTAACTATGGCTACACCTTC.

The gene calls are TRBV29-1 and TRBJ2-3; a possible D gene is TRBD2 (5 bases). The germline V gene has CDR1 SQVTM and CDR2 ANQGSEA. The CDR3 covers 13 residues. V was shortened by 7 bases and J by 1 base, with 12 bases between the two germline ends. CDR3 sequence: CSAEGPGTDTQYF. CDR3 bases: TGCAGCGCTGAGGGCCCGGGCACAGATACGCAGTATTTT.

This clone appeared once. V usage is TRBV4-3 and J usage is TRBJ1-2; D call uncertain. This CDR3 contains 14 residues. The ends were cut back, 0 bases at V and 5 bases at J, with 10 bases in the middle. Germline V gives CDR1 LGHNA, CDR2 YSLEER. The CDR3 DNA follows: TGCGCCAGCAGCCAAGATCTGGCAGATTATGGCTACACCTTC. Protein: CASSQDLADYGYTF.

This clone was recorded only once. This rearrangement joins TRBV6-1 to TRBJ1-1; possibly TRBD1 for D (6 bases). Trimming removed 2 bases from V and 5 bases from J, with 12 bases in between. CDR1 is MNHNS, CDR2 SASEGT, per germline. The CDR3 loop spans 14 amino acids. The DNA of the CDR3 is TGTGCCAGCAGTGAATGGGGGCGCAGGACTGAAGCTTTCTTT. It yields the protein CASSEWGRRTEAFF.

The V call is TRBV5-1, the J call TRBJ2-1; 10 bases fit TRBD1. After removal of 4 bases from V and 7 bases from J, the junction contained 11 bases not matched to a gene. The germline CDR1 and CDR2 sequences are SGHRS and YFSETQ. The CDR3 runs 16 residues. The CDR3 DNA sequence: TGCGCCAGCAGCAGACGGCCGGGACAGGGGTTAAATGAGCAGTTCTTC. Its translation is CASSRRPGQGLNEQFF.

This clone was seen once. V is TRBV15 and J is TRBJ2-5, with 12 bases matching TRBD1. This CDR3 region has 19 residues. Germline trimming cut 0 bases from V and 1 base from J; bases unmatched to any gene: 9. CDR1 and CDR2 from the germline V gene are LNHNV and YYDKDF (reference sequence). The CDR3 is CATSRDWPGTGGSQETQYF. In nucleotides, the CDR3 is TGTGCCACCAGCAGAGATTGGCCCGGGACAGGGGGCAGCCAAGAGACCCAGTACTTC.

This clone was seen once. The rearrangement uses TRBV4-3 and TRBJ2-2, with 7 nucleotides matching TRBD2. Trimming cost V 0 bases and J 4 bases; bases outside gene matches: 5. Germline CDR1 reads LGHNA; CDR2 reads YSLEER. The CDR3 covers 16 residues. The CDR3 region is CASSQDRGVSTGELFF. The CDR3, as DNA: TGCGCCAGCAGCCAAGATCGGGGGGTGTCCACCGGGGAGCTGTTTTTT.

The CDR3 DNA sequence: TGTGCCAGCAACCCAGGGACTAGTTGGGAGACCCAGTACTTC. This encodes CASNPGTSWETQYF. The chain uses TRBV7-9 and TRBJ2-5; 8 nucleotides agree with TRBD2. In germline, CDR1 is SEHNR, CDR2 FQNEAQ (reference sequence). V gave up 7 bases and J gave up 5 bases; unmatched junction bases: 9. The CDR3 totals 14 residues.

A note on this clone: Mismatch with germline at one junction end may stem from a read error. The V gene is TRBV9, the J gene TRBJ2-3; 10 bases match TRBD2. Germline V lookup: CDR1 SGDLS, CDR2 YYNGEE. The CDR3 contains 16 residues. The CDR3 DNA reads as TGTGCCGGCAGCGTAGACAGCGGGGGGGCTTACGATACGCAGTATTTT. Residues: CAGSVDSGGAYDTQYF.